The 4 T cell receptor beta chains below all came from one sample that was sequenced in a study of T cell repertoires in cytomegalovirus infection. MiXCR, applied by TCRdb to the reads, yields one record per CDR3 protein. This table holds about 680,000 distinct CDR3 sequences, 20% to 30% found once. Input material: CD8+ T cells from PBMCs. These receptors came from a human donor in good health (CMV status not recorded). Some clones in this sample may be carry-over from other donors' samples.

V is TRBV6-8 and J is TRBJ2-2, with 7 nucleotides matching TRBD2. The CDR3 runs 16 residues. The germline CDR1 and CDR2 sequences are MNHGY and SAAAGT. V was clipped by 0 bases and J by 2 bases; unmatched bases: 3. Here the CDR3 reads CASSYSPGGNTGELFF. The CDR3 nucleotides read TGTGCCAGCAGTTACTCTCCGGGGGGTAACACCGGGGAGCTGTTTTTT.

A few counts support this clonotype. The chain is built from TRBV6-6 and TRBJ2-3; 10 bases map to TRBD1. Germline values: CDR1 MNHNY, CDR2 SVGAGI (reference sequence). Losses at the gene ends were 4 bases for V and 4 bases for J; bases not matched to a gene: 11. CDR3 length equals 17 residues. The DNA for the CDR3 is TGTGCCAGCAGTTTCCACTCAGGACAGGGGGTCGCAGATACGCAGTATTTT. It specifies CASSFHSGQGVADTQYF.

The genes are TRBV27 and TRBJ2-1; D might be TRBD1 (6 bases). Germline V gene data show CDR1 as MNHEY and CDR2 as SMNVEV (reference sequence). Deletions cut 5 bases from V and 9 bases from J, with 17 bases between. The CDR3 contains 14 residues. The CDR3 here is CASSANQGSGEQFF. CDR3 nucleotide sequence: TGTGCCAGCAGTGCGAACCAGGGGTCCGGTGAGCAGTTCTTC.

The rearrangement uses TRBV13 and TRBJ2-5, with TRBD1 matching 10 bases. This CDR3 has 14 residues. Per the germline V gene, CDR1 is PRHDT and CDR2 is FYEKMQ (reference sequence). V was pared by 3 bases and J by 5 bases, with 3 bases of the junction left unmatched. This CDR3 reads CASSFGTGVETQYF. The DNA of the CDR3 is TGTGCCAGCAGCTTCGGGACAGGGGTCGAGACCCAGTACTTC.